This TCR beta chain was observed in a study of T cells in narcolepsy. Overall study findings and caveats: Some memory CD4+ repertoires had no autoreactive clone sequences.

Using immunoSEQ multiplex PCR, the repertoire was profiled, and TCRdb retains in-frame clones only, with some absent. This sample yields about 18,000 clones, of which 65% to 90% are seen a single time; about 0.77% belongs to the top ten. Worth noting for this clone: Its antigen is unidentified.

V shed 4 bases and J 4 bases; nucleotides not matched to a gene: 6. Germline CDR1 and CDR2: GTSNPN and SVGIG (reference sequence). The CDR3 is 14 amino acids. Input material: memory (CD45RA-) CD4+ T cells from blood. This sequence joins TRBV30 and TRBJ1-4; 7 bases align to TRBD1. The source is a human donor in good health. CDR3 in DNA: TGTGCCTGGATCGGGACAGATGATAATGAAAAACTGTTTTTT. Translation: CAWIGTDDNEKLFF.